One and the same sample provided the 15 T cell receptor beta chains below, sequenced in a study of Ad26.COV2.S vaccination and SARS-CoV-2 variants. The method was immunoSEQ multiplex PCR; TCRdb's version includes in-frame clones alone and lacks a portion of them. The sample consists of fewer than 400,000 clones, approximately 90% of them appearing once. As to treatment: approximately 18 received Ad26.COV2.S at low or high dose, single or two shots; about 5 received placebo; per-sample allocation not given. Day 63 after the first vaccine or placebo injection was the time point for sampling. The sample in question was peripheral blood, obtained in a trial of Ad26.COV2.S vaccine versus placebo. The receptors were sampled from a person aged 18 to 65 who received the Ad26.COV2.S COVID-19 vaccine or a placebo.

The chain carries TRBV7-6 and TRBJ1-1; D gene unclear. This CDR3 is 13 amino acids long. From germline, CDR1 is SGHVS and CDR2 FNYEAQ. V shed 4 bases and J shed 7 bases, with 13 bases lying between them. CDR3 in amino acids: CASSWRVGSEAFF. The CDR3 nucleotides read TGTGCCAGCAGCTGGAGGGTGGGTAGTGAAGCTTTCTTT.

The chain employs TRBV9 and TRBJ1-1, with D perhaps matching TRBD1 (6 bases). Germline V gene sequence: CDR1 SGDLS, CDR2 YYNGEE. This CDR3 contains 15 residues. V was shortened by 0 bases and J by 3 bases, with 12 bases between the two germline ends. In nucleotides, the CDR3 is TGTGCCAGCAGCGTAGGTACAGGGTTTCACACTGAAGCTTTCTTT. This translates into CASSVGTGFHTEAFF.

CDR3: CASSDTGRQYF. The CDR3 bases are TGTGCCAGCAGTGATACAGGAAGGCAGTACTTC. The chain links TRBV6-1 to TRBJ2-7, with a tentative D call TRBD1 (5 bases). CDR1 is MNHNS, CDR2 SASEGT, per germline. Between the trimmed V and J ends, which lost 3 bases and 9 bases, there was a span of 9 bases. The CDR3 runs 11 residues.

The gene calls are TRBV5-1 and TRBJ2-5; 7 nucleotides match TRBD2. The V gene end was trimmed by 0 bases and the J gene end by 5 bases; junction bases not matched to a gene: 4. The length of the CDR3 is 14 residues. Germline CDR1 reads SGHRS; CDR2 reads YFSETQ. Here the CDR3 DNA reads TGCGCCAGCAGCTTGGAGCGGGAAGGGGAGACCCAGTACTTC. This sequence encodes CASSLEREGETQYF.

The gene calls are TRBV3-1 (or the pseudogene TRBV3-2) and TRBJ1-6; a possible D gene is TRBD1 (5 bases). Germline V gene lookup returns CDR1 LGHDT and CDR2 YNNKEL (reference sequence). This CDR3 spans 15 amino acids. The ends were cut back, 4 bases at V and 6 bases at J, with 13 bases in the middle. The DNA of the CDR3 is TGTGCCAGCAGCCTGGCCCCCGGGGGTAATTCACCCCTCCACTTT. Amino acid sequence: CASSLAPGGNSPLHF.

V is TRBV11-2 and J is TRBJ2-1; D possibly corresponds to TRBD2 (6 bases). Looked up from germline, CDR1 is SGHAT and CDR2 is FQNNGV. This CDR3 spans 14 amino acids. Trimming cost V 0 bases and J 9 bases, with 12 bases left between them. CDR3 in amino acids: CASSLDTSPLEQFF. CDR3 nucleotides: TGTGCCAGCAGCTTAGATACTAGCCCGCTTGAGCAGTTCTTC.

This clone was counted only a few times. The chain employs TRBV7-9 and TRBJ1-5; no firm D call. The germline V gene has CDR1 SEHNR and CDR2 FQNEAQ (reference sequence). Trimming pared 5 bases from V and 1 base from J, leaving 6 bases between. The CDR3 runs 13 residues. CDR3 bases: TGTGCCAGCAGCCTAGAGAGCAATCAGCCCCAGCATTTT. Translating it yields CASSLESNQPQHF. Full variable domain (missing parts from reference TRBV7-9 and TRBJ1-5): DTGVSQNPRHKITKRGQNVTFRCDPISEHNRLYWYRQTLGQGPEFLTYFQNEAQLEKSRLLSDRFSAERPKGSFSTLEIQRTEQGDSAMYLCASSLESNQPQHFGDGTRLSIL.

The CDR3 DNA reads as TGTGCCAGCGGGACCCCCCGGGGCTTGGGTGAAGCTTTCTTT. It is translated as CASGTPRGLGEAFF. The genes are TRBV28 and TRBJ1-1, with D perhaps matching TRBD1 (5 bases). The V gene lost 8 bases and the J gene lost 7 bases, with 20 bases spanning the gap. This CDR3 contains 14 residues. Germline V lookup: CDR1 MDHEN, CDR2 SYDVKM. Full variable domain (rest looked up from reference TRBV28 and TRBJ1-1): DVKVTQSSRYLVKRTGEKVFLECVQDMDHENMFWYRQDPGLGLRLIYFSYDVKMKEKGDIPEGYSVSREKKERFSLILESASTNQTSMYLCASGTPRGLGEAFFGQGTRLTVV.

In this sample, this clone turned up once. The CDR3, as DNA: TGTGCCAGCAGCCGGGACCCGGGACAGGGGGACGCTAATGAAAAACTGTTTTTT. This codes for CASSRDPGQGDANEKLFF. The rearrangement links TRBV7-9 to TRBJ1-4; 11 bases map to TRBD1. Germline CDR1 is SEHNR and CDR2 is FQNEAQ (reference sequence). CDR3 length: 18 amino acids. Trimming at V came to 5 bases and at J to 3 bases, leaving 11 bases not matched to a gene. Filled out from reference TRBV7-9 and TRBJ1-4, the complete variable domain reads DTGVSQNPRHKITKRGQNVTFRCDPISEHNRLYWYRQTLGQGPEFLTYFQNEAQLEKSRLLSDRFSAERPKGSFSTLEIQRTEQGDSAMYLCASSRDPGQGDANEKLFFGSGTQLSVL.

The chain couples TRBV11-1 to TRBJ1-2; D is possibly TRBD1 (6 bases). V lost 4 bases to trimming and J lost 1 base, with 13 bases between them. The CDR3 has 15 amino acids. Germline-derived CDR1 and CDR2 are SGHAT and FQDESV (reference sequence). This chain's CDR3 is CASSYGQQFNYGYTF. Here the CDR3 DNA reads TGTGCCAGCAGCTACGGACAGCAATTTAACTATGGCTACACCTTC.

In DNA form, the CDR3 reads TGCGCCAGCAGCCAAGTAGCGACAGGGCGGAGTGAGCAGTTCTTC. It encodes CASSQVATGRSEQFF. The rearrangement uses TRBV4-1 and TRBJ2-1; TRBD1 matches at 7 bases. This CDR3 region has 15 residues. CDR1 and CDR2 from the germline V gene are MGHRA and YSYEKL. J lost 9 bases, V lost 1 base, and 9 bases had no gene match.

Comments on this clone: Within the sample, other DNA sequences also encode this same CDR3. This sequence joins TRBV24-1 and TRBJ2-3, with a possible D match to TRBD1 (5 bases). Trimming removed 3 bases at V and 2 bases at J, with 11 bases between. Germline values: CDR1 KGHDR, CDR2 SFDVKD. The CDR3 extends over 15 amino acids. The DNA of the CDR3 is TGTGCCACCAGTGATGGGGCAGACCACACAGATACGCAGTATTTT. Amino acid sequence: CATSDGADHTDTQYF.

The V gene is TRBV6-5, the J gene TRBJ2-1; TRBD2 matches at 12 bases. J gave up 3 bases and V 7 bases, and 4 bases lay outside the gene matches. CDR1 is MNHEY and CDR2 is SVGAGI in the germline V gene. The CDR3 sequence is 15 residues long. The CDR3 sequence is CASTLLAGGYNEQFF. DNA for the CDR3: TGTGCCAGCACCCTACTAGCGGGAGGCTACAATGAGCAGTTCTTC.

The V gene is TRBV28, the J gene TRBJ2-1; the match to TRBD2 covers 8 bases. V was pared by 7 bases and J by 2 bases, with 4 bases of the junction left unmatched. Germline CDR1 is MDHEN and CDR2 is SYDVKM. This CDR3 is built from 14 residues. The CDR3 reads CASNVAGPYNEQFF. The DNA for the CDR3 is TGTGCCAGCAATGTAGCGGGACCCTACAATGAGCAGTTCTTC.

The DNA of the CDR3 is TGTGCCAGCAGCCCCAGCAGGGATCAGCCCCAGCATTTT. This sequence encodes CASSPSRDQPQHF. V and J are TRBV7-3 and TRBJ1-5, with D perhaps matching TRBD1 (5 bases). V dropped 5 bases and J dropped 5 bases, with 10 bases sitting between them. Germline lookup yields CDR1 SGHTA and CDR2 FQGTGA. The CDR3 extends over 13 amino acids.